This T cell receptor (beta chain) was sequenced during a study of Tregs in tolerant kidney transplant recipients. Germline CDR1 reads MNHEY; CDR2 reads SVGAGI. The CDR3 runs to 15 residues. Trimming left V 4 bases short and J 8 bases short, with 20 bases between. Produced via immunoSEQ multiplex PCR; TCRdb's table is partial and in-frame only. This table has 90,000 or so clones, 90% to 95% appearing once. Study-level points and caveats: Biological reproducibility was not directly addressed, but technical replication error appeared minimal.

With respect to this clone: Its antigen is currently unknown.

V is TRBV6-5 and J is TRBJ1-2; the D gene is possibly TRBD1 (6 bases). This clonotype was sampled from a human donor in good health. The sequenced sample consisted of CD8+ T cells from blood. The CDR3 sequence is CASSLGGSEAGGYTF. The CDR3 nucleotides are TGTGCCAGCAGTTTGGGGGGCAGTGAGGCGGGAGGCTACACCTTC.